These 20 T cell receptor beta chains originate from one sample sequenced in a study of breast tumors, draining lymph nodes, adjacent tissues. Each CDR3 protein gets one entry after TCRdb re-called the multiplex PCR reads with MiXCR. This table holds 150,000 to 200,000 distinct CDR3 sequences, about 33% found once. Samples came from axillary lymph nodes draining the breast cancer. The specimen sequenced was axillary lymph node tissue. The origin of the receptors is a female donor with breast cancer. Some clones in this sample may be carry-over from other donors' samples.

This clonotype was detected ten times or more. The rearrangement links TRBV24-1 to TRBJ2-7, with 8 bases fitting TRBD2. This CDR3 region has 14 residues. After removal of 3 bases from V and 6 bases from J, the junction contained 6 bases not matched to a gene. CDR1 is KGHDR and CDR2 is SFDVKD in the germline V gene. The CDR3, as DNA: TGTGCCACCAGTGATAGCCTAGCGGGCGCCGAGCAGTACTTC. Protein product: CATSDSLAGAEQYF.

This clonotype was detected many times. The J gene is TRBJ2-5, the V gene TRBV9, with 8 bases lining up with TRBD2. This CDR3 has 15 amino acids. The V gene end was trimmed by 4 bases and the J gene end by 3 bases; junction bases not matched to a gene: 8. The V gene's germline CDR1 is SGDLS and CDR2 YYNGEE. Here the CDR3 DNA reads TGTGCCAGCAGCTTCTCCGGGACTAGGGAAGAGACCCAGTACTTC. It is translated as CASSFSGTREETQYF.

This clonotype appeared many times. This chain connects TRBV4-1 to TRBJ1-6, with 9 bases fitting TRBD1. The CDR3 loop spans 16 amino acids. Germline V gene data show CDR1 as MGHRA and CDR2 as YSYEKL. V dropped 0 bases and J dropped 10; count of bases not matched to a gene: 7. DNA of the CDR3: TGCGCCAGCAGCCAAGAGTGGACAGGGGTTCGATCACCCCTCCACTTT. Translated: CASSQEWTGVRSPLHF.

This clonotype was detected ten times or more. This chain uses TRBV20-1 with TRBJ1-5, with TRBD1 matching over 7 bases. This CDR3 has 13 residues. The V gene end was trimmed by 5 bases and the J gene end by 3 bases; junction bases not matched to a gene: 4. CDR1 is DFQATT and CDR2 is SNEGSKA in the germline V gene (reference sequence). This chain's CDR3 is CSALTGVNQPQHF. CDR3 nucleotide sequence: TGCAGTGCTCTCACAGGGGTCAATCAGCCCCAGCATTTT.

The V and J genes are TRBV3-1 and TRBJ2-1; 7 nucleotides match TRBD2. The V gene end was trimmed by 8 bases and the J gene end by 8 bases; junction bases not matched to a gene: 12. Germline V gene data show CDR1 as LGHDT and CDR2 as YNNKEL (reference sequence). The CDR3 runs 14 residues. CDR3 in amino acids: CASQGGSAVDEQFF. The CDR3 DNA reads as TGTGCCAGCCAAGGCGGGAGCGCCGTAGATGAGCAGTTCTTC.

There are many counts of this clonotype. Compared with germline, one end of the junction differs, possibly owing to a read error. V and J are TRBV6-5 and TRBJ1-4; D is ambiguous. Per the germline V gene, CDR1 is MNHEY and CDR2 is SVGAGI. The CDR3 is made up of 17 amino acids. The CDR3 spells CASSYSPRIATNEKLFF. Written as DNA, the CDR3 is TGTGCTAGCAGTTACTCACCAAGGATTGCAACTAATGAAAAACTGTTTTTT.

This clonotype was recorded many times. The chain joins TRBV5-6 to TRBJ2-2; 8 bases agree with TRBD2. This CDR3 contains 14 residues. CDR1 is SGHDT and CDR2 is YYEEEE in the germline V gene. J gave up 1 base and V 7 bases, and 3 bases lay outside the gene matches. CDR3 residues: CASASGLNTGELFF. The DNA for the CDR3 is TGTGCCAGCGCTAGCGGGCTGAACACCGGGGAGCTGTTTTTT.

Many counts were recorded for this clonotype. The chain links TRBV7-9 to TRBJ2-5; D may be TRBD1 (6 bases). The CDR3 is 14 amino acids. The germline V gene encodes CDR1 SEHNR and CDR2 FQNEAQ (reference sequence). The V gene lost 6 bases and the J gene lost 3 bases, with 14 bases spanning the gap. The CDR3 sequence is CASRFSQGEETQYF. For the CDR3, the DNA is TGTGCCAGCAGGTTTTCACAGGGAGAAGAGACCCAGTACTTC.

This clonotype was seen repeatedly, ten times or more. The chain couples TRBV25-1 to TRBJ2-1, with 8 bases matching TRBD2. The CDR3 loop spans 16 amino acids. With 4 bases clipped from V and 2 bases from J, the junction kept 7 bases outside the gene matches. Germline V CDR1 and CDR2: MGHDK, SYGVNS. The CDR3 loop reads CASSGTLAGTYNEQFF. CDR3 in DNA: TGTGCCAGCAGTGGAACCTTAGCGGGAACCTACAATGAGCAGTTCTTC.

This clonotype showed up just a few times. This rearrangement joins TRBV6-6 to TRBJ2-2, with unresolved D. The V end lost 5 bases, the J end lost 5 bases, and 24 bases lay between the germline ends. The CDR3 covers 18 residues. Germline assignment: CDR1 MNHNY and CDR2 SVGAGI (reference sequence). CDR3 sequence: CASSPLALDGSETGELFF. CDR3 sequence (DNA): TGTGCCAGCAGTCCCCTCGCTCTGGACGGGTCGGAGACCGGGGAGCTGTTTTTT.

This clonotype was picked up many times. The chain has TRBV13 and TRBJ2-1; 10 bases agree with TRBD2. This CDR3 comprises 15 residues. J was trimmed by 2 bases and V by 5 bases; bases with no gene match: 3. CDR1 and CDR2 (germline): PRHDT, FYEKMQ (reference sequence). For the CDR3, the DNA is TGTGCCAGCAGCCCCGGACTAGCGGCCTACAATGAGCAGTTCTTC. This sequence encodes CASSPGLAAYNEQFF.

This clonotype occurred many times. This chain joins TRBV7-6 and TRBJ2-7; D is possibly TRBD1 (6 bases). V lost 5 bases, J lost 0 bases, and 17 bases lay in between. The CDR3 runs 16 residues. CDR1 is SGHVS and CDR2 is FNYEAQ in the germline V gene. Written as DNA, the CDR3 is TGTGCCAGCAGCAGACCAACCGGGACACACTCCTACGAGCAGTACTTC. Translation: CASSRPTGTHSYEQYF.

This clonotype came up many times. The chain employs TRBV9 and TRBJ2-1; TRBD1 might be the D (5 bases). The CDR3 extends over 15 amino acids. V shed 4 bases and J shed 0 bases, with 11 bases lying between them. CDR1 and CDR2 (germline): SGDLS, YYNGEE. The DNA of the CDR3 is TGTGCCAGCAGCACCACAGGAGCCTCCTACAATGAGCAGTTCTTC. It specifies CASSTTGASYNEQFF.

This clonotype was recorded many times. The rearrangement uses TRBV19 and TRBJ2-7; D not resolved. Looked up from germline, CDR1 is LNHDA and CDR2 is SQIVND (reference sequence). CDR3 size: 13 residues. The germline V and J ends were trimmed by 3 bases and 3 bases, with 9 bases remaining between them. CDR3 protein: CASSIKRNYEQYF. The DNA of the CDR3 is TGTGCCAGTAGTATTAAGAGGAACTACGAGCAGTACTTC.

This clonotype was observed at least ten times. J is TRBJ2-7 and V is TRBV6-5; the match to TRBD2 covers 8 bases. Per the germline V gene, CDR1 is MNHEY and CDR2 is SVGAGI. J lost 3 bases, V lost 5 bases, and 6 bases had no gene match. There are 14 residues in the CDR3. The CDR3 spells CASSPGGGNYEQYF. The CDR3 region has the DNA TGTGCCAGCAGTCCCGGGGGGGGCAACTACGAGCAGTACTTC.

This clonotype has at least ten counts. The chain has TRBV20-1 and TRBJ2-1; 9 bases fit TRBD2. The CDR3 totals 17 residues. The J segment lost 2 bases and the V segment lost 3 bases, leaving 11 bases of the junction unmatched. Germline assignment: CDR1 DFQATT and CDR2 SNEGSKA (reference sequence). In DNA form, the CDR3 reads TGCAGTGCTAGCCTCTGGGGCGCGGGAGGGCCCTACAATGAGCAGTTCTTC. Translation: CSASLWGAGGPYNEQFF.

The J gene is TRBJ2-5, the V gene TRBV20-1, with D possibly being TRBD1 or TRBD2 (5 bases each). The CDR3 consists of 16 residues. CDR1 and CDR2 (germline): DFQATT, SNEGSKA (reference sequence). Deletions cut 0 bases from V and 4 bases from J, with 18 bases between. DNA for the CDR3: TGCAGTGCTAGAGATCCCTCGTGGGACGCCCCAGAGACCCAGTACTTC. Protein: CSARDPSWDAPETQYF.

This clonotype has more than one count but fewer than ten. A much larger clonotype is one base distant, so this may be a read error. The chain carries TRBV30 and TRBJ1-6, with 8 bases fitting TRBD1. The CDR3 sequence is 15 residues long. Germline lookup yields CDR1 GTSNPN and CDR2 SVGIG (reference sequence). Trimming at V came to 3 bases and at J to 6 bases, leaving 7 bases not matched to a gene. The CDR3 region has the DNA TGTGCCTGGAGAATCGGGACAGGTATTAATTCACCCCTCCACTTT. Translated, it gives CAWRIGTGINSPLHF.

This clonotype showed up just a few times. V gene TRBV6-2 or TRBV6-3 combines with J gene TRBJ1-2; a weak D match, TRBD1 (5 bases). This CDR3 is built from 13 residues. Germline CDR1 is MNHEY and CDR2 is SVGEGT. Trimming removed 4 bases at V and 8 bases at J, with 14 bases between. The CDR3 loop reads CASSLNRIQGYTF. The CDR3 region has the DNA TGTGCCAGCAGTTTAAACAGGATCCAAGGCTACACCTTC.

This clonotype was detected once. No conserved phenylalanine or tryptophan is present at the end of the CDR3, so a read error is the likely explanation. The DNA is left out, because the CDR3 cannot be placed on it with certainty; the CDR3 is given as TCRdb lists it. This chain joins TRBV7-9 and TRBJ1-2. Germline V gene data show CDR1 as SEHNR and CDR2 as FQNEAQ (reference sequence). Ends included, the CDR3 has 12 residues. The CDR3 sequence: CARLTGSFPHRY.